This T cell receptor (beta chain) originates from a study of CD8 T cells in ankylosing spondylitis. General study findings and limits: Among TCR beta sequences, a motif of eight highly homologous variants appeared characteristic of ankylosing spondylitis blood.

TCRdb re-called the 5' RACE reads with MiXCR, one entry per CDR3 protein. The sample records about 220,000 distinct CDR3 sequences, approximately 16% being singletons. For this clonotype: Its antigen is as yet unknown.

This TCR was recovered from a male donor with ankylosing spondylitis. The specimen sequenced was blood, either unsorted or a sorted T cell fraction (not recorded which).

The CDR3 is CASSYSRELFF. The DNA of the CDR3 is TGTGCCAGCAGTTACTCCAGGGAACTGTTTTTT. The chain recombines TRBV6-6 with TRBJ1-4, with D perhaps TRBD1 (5 bases). This CDR3 region has 11 residues. V lost 0 bases, J lost 12 bases, and 5 bases lay in between. Per germline, CDR1 MNHNY and CDR2 SVGAGI (reference sequence).